These 15 T cell receptor beta chains share one sample of origin, sequenced in a study of cytomegalovirus exposure and HLA in healthy donors. In the PCR, 60 Vbeta and 13 Jbeta primers were used. Assay used: immunoSEQ multiplex PCR; TCRdb lists only in-frame clones, some missing. The sample includes just under 65,000 clones. The material sequenced was PBMCs. These receptors were taken from a boy between 10 and 17 years old in good health and CMV-seronegative.

The V call is TRBV10-3, the J call TRBJ2-1; TRBD2 matches at 10 bases. Trimming removed 3 bases from V and 9 bases from J; junction bases left unmatched: 11. CDR3 length equals 16 residues. Germline V gives CDR1 ENHRY, CDR2 SYGVKD. CDR3 in amino acids: CAISDTSSGSSGEQFF. CDR3 sequence (DNA): TGTGCCATCAGTGATACCTCTAGCGGGAGTAGTGGTGAGCAGTTCTTC.

The V call is TRBV5-6, the J call TRBJ1-5; D is ambiguous. The CDR3 extends over 15 amino acids. Looked up from germline, CDR1 is SGHDT and CDR2 is YYEEEE. Trimming cost V 5 bases and J 1 base, with 13 bases left between them. The CDR3 DNA reads as TGTGCCAGCAGTTCCATCCGGGTCAGCAATCAGCCCCAGCATTTT. As protein: CASSSIRVSNQPQHF.

The rearrangement uses TRBV5-1 and TRBJ1-1, with D perhaps matching TRBD1 (5 bases). Trimming took 4 bases from V and 6 from J, leaving 16 bases between them. Per the germline V gene, CDR1 is SGHRS and CDR2 is YFSETQ. The CDR3 is made up of 14 amino acids. CDR3 nucleotide sequence: TGCGCCAGCAGCCGGGTAGGGGAAACCTCTGAAGCTTTCTTT. As protein: CASSRVGETSEAFF.

The chain employs TRBV29-1 and TRBJ2-7; D is perhaps TRBD1 (6 bases). Looked up from germline, CDR1 is SQVTM and CDR2 is ANQGSEA. This CDR3 region has 16 residues. V was clipped by 7 bases and J by 4 bases, with 26 bases between them. The CDR3 DNA is TGCAGCGCCATTGTTGAGGGGACATCCTTGAGGTACGAGCAGTACTTC. Protein product: CSAIVEGTSLRYEQYF.

Here the CDR3 DNA reads TGTGCCAGCAGCGCAAGACAGGGACCCACAACTAATGAAAAACTGTTTTTT. It translates to CASSARQGPTTNEKLFF. The chain couples TRBV5-6 to TRBJ1-4; 7 bases align to TRBD1. From germline, CDR1 is SGHDT and CDR2 YYEEEE. CDR3 length equals 17 residues. With 4 bases clipped from V and 0 bases from J, the junction kept 9 bases outside the gene matches. Full variable domain (missing parts from reference TRBV5-6 and TRBJ1-4): DAGVTQSPTHLIKTRGQQVTLRCSPKSGHDTVSWYQQALGQGPQFIFQYYEEEERQRGNFPDRFSGHQFPNYSSELNVNALLLGDSALYLCASSARQGPTTNEKLFFGSGTQLSVL.

This chain connects TRBV4-1 to TRBJ1-2; a possible D gene is TRBD1 (6 bases). Germline loops: CDR1 MGHRA, CDR2 YSYEKL. The CDR3 consists of 12 residues. V was shortened by 0 bases and J by 14 bases, with 13 bases between the two germline ends. The chain's CDR3 is CASSQDRGLATF. DNA for the CDR3: TGCGCCAGCAGCCAAGACAGGGGCCTTGCGACCTTC.

This rearrangement joins TRBV27 to TRBJ2-7; D is unclear. The CDR3 has 13 residues. From germline, CDR1 is MNHEY and CDR2 SMNVEV (reference sequence). Deletions cut 2 bases from V and 2 bases from J, with 7 bases between. In DNA, the CDR3 is TGTGCCAGCAGTTTAACATATACCTACGAGCAGTACTTC. It codes for CASSLTYTYEQYF.

The rearrangement joins TRBV19 to TRBJ2-2; D is possibly TRBD2 (5 bases). Trimming removed 4 bases from V and 7 bases from J, with 7 bases in between. Germline V CDR1 and CDR2: LNHDA, SQIVND (reference sequence). The CDR3 has 12 residues. CDR3 nucleotide sequence: TGTGCCAGTAGTAAGGACTTCGGGGAGCTGTTTTTT. This translates into CASSKDFGELFF.

Here the CDR3 DNA reads TGTGCCAGCAGCTATACCCGGACAGGGGCCTACGAGCAGTACTTC. As protein: CASSYTRTGAYEQYF. The chain carries TRBV11-2 and TRBJ2-7; 9 positions match TRBD1. The CDR3 runs to 15 residues. The J segment lost 2 bases and the V segment lost 4 bases, leaving 6 bases of the junction unmatched. Germline V lookup: CDR1 SGHAT, CDR2 FQNNGV.

The chain recombines TRBV5-1 with TRBJ2-6; TRBD1 matches at 7 bases. Germline-derived CDR1 and CDR2 are SGHRS and YFSETQ. The V and J ends lost 4 bases and 0 bases, in that order; junction bases with no gene match: 4. This CDR3 spans 16 amino acids. The CDR3 nucleotides read TGCGCCAGCAGCGTCGGGACAGCCTCTGGGGCCAACGTCCTGACTTTC. Translation: CASSVGTASGANVLTF.

The V and J genes are TRBV6-5 and TRBJ1-1; D is ambiguous. This CDR3 comprises 13 residues. Germline values: CDR1 MNHEY, CDR2 SVGAGI. Trimming stripped 5 bases from V and 1 base from J, with 8 bases between. CDR3 amino acids: CASSQAGNTEAFF. CDR3 sequence (DNA): TGTGCCAGCAGTCAAGCCGGGAACACTGAAGCTTTCTTT.

The rearrangement joins TRBV7-2 to TRBJ2-1, with 7 nucleotides matching TRBD1. Per germline, CDR1 SGHTA and CDR2 FQGNSA. The CDR3 runs to 18 residues. V trimming: 5 bases; J trimming: 3 bases; junction bases outside the gene matches: 16. In nucleotides, the CDR3 is TGTGCCAGCAGCAAATCCCAACAGACAGGGCGCTACTACAATGAGCAGTTCTTC. Translated: CASSKSQQTGRYYNEQFF.

This rearrangement joins TRBV5-1 to TRBJ1-2; D not certain. This CDR3 contains 12 residues. Trimming shortened V by 4 bases and J by 2 bases, and 6 bases separated the two germline ends. Germline V gene lookup returns CDR1 SGHRS and CDR2 YFSETQ. Written as DNA, the CDR3 is TGCGCCAGCAGCCCGGAGAACTATGGCTACACCTTC. Translated, it gives CASSPENYGYTF.

V and J are TRBV4-2 and TRBJ2-7; TRBD1 agrees at 7 bases. Trimming took 2 bases from V and 3 from J; bases not matched to a gene: 4. The CDR3 consists of 14 residues. Germline CDR1 and CDR2: LGHNA and YNFKEQ. The CDR3 region is CASSQRQGNYEQYF. The CDR3 region has the DNA TGTGCCAGCAGCCAAAGACAGGGTAACTACGAGCAGTACTTC.

The rearrangement links TRBV27 to TRBJ2-2; D is uncertain. CDR3 length: 13 amino acids. CDR1 and CDR2 (germline): MNHEY, SMNVEV (reference sequence). V was trimmed by 1 base and J by 6 bases, leaving 6 bases between them. Written as DNA, the CDR3 is TGTGCCAGCAGTTTATTTCACTCCGGGGAGCTGTTTTTT. This sequence encodes CASSLFHSGELFF.